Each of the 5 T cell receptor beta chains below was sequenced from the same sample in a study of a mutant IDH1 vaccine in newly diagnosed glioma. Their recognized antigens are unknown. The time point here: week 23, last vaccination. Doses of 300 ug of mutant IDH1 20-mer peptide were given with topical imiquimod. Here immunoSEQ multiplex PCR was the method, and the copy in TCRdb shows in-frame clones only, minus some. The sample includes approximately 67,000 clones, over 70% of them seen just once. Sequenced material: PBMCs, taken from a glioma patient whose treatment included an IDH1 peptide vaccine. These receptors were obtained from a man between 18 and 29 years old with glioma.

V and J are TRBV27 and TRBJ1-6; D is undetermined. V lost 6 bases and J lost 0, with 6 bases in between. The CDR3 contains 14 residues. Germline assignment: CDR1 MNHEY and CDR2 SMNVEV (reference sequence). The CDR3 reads CASRGSSYNSPLHF. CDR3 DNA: TGTGCCAGCAGAGGGAGCTCCTATAATTCACCCCTCCACTTT.

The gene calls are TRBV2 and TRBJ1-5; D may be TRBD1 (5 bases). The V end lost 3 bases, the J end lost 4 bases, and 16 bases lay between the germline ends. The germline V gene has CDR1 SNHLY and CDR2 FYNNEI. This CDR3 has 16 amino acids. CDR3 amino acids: CASSDRGPALNQPQHF. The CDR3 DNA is TGTGCCAGCAGTGATAGGGGCCCGGCCCTTAATCAGCCCCAGCATTTT.

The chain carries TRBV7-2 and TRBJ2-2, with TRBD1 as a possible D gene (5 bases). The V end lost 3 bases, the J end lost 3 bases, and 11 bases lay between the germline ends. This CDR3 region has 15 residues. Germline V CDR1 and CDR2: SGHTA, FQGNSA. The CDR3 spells CASSLTQGHTGELFF. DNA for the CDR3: TGTGCCAGCAGCTTGACCCAGGGCCACACCGGGGAGCTGTTTTTT.

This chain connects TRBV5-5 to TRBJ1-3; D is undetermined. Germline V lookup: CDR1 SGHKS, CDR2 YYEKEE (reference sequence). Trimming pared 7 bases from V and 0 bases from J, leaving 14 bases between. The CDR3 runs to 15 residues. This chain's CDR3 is CASLEFEGSGNTIYF. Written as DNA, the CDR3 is TGTGCCAGCCTCGAATTCGAAGGCTCTGGAAACACCATATATTTT.

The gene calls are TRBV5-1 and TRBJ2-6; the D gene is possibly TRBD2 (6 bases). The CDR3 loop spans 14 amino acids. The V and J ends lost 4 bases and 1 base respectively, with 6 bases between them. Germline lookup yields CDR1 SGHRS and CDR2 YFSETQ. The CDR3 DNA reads TGCGCCAGCAGCGCGGGGTCTGGGGCCAACGTCCTGACTTTC. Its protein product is CASSAGSGANVLTF.